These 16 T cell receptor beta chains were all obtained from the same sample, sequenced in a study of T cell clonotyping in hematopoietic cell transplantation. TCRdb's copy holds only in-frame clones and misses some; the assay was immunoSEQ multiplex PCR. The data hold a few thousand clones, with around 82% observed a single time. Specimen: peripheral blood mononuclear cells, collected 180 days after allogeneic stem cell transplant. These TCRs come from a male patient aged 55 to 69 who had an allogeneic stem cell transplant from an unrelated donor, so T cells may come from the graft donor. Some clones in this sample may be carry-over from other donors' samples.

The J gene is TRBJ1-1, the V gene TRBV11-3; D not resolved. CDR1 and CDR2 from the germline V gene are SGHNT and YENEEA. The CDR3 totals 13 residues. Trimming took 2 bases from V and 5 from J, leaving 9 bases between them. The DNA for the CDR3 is TGTGCCAGCAGCTTAACCGGGAATACTGAAGCTTTCTTT. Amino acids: CASSLTGNTEAFF.

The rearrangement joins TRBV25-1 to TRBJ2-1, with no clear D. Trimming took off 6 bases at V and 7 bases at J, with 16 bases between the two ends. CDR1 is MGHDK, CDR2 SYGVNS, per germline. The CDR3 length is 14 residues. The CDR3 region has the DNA TGTGCCAGCAGGCTTTCCTCGTGGGGTAATGAGCAGTTCTTC. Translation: CASRLSSWGNEQFF.

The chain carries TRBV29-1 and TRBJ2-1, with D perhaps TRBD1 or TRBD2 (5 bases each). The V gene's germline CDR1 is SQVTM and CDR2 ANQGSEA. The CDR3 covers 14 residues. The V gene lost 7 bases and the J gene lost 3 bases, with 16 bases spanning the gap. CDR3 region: CSASGTTLYNEQFF. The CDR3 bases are TGCAGCGCTTCCGGGACCACCCTCTACAATGAGCAGTTCTTC.

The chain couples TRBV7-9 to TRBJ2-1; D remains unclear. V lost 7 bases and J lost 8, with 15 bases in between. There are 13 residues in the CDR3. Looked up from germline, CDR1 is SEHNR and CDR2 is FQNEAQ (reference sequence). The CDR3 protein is CASKDRVIHEQFF. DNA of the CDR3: TGTGCCAGCAAAGACCGAGTTATACATGAGCAGTTCTTC.

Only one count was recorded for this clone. The CDR3 region is CASSPRYTQYF. The CDR3 DNA follows: TGTGCCAGCAGTCCCCGATATACGCAGTATTTT. The chain recombines TRBV28 with TRBJ2-3, with no clear D. CDR3 length equals 11 residues. Looked up from germline, CDR1 is MDHEN and CDR2 is SYDVKM. Deletions cut 5 bases from V and 7 bases from J, with 7 bases between.

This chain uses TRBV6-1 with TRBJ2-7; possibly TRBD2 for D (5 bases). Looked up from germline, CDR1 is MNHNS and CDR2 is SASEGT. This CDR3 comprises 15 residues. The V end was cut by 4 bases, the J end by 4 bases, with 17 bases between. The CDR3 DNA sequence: TGTGCCAGCAGTGTCCGAGGGCTTACTAGATACGAGCAGTACTTC. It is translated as CASSVRGLTRYEQYF.

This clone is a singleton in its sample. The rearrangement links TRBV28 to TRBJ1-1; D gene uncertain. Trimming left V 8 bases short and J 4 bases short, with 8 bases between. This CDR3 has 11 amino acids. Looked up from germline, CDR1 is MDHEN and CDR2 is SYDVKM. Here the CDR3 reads CASLGPTEAFF. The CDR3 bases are TGTGCCAGCCTCGGGCCCACTGAAGCTTTCTTT.

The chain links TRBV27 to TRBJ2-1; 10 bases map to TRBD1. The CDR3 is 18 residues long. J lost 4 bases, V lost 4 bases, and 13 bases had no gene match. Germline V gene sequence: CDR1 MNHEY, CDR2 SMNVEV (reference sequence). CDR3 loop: CASSSRSLRDRGYNEQFF. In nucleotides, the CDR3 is TGTGCCAGCAGTTCACGCAGCCTCCGGGACAGGGGTTACAATGAGCAGTTCTTC.

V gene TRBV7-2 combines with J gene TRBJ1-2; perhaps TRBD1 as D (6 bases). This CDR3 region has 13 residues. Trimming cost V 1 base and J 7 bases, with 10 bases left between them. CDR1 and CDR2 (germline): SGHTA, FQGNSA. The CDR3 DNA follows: TGTGCCAGCAGCTTAGGGGGGGCACGTGGCTACACCTTC. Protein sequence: CASSLGGARGYTF.

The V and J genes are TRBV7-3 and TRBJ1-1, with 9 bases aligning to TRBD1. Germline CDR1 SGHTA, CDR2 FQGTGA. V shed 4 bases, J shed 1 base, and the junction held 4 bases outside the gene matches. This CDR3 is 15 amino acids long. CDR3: CASSSEGQGNTEAFF. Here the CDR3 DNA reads TGTGCCAGCAGCTCGGAGGGACAGGGGAACACTGAAGCTTTCTTT.

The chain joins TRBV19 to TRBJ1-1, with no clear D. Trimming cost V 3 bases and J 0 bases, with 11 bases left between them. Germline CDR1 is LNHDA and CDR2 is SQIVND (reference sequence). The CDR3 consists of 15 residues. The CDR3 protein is CASSIQDGVNTEAFF. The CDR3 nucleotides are TGTGCCAGTAGTATTCAGGATGGGGTGAACACTGAAGCTTTCTTT.

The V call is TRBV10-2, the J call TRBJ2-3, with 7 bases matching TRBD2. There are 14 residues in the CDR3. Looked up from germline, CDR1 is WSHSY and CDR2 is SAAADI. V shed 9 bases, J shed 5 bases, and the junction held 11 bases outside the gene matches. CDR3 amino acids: CASTSGIVGDTQYF. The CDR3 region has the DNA TGCGCCAGTACAAGCGGGATCGTAGGAGATACGCAGTATTTT.

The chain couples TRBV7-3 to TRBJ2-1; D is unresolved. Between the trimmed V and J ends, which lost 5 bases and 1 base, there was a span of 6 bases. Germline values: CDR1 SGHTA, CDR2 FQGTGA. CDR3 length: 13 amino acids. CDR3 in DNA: TGTGCCAGCAGCCGTAGGTCCTACAATGAGCAGTTCTTC. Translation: CASSRRSYNEQFF.

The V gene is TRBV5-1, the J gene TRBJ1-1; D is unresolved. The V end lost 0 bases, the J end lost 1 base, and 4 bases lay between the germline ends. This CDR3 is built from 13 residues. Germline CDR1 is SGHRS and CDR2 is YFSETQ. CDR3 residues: CASSLDRNTEAFF. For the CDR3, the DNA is TGCGCCAGCAGCTTGGACAGGAACACTGAAGCTTTCTTT.

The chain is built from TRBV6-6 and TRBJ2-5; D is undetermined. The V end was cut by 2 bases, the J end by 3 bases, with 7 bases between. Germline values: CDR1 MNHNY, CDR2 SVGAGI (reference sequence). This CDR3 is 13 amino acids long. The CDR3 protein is CASSYGQEETQYF. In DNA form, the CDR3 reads TGTGCCAGCAGTTACGGGCAGGAAGAGACCCAGTACTTC.

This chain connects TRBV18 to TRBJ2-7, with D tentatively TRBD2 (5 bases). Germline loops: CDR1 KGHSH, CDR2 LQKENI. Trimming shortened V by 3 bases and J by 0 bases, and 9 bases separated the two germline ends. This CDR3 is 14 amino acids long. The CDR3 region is CASSPTGSSYEQYF. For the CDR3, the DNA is TGTGCCAGCTCACCGACGGGGAGCTCCTACGAGCAGTACTTC. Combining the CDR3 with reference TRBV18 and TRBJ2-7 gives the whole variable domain NAGVMQNPRHLVRRRGQEARLRCSPMKGHSHVYWYRQLPEEGLKFMVYLQKENIIDESGMPKERFSAEFPKEGPSILRIQQVVRGDSAAYFCASSPTGSSYEQYFGPGTRLTVT.